These 4 T cell receptor beta chains were sequenced from one sample in a study of T cells in Graves' hyperthyroidism and ophthalmopathy. Amplified TCR beta CDR3 regions came from RNA transcripts. HTBI primers were employed in a first-round RT-PCR of the TCR CDR3. TCRdb reanalysed the multiplex PCR reads using MiXCR and keeps one entry per CDR3 protein. The table shows a few hundred thousand distinct CDR3 sequences, with around 15% occurring only once. Sequencing was carried out using blood. These receptors came from a woman between 18 and 29 years old with Graves' hyperthyroidism.

The table lists this clonotype with many counts. The chain employs TRBV6-1 and TRBJ2-3; 8 nucleotides agree with TRBD2. Germline CDR1 MNHNS, CDR2 SASEGT. There are 13 residues in the CDR3. The junction had 2 bases not matched to a gene; V was cut back by 5 bases and J by 4 bases. CDR3 sequence: CASSPREADTQYF. The CDR3 DNA reads TGTGCCAGCAGTCCGCGGGAGGCAGATACGCAGTATTTT.

This clonotype was seen at least ten times. The gene calls are TRBV20-1 and TRBJ1-2, with D perhaps TRBD1 (5 bases). This CDR3 comprises 12 residues. The V end was cut by 6 bases, the J end by 4 bases, with 12 bases between. Germline values: CDR1 DFQATT, CDR2 SNEGSKA (reference sequence). CDR3 region: CSAPDSSYGYTF. DNA of the CDR3: TGCAGTGCACCTGACAGCAGCTATGGCTACACCTTC.

In this sample, this clonotype turned up many times. This chain links TRBV27 with TRBJ2-1; D remains unclear. With 7 bases removed from V and 4 bases from J, the gap between germline ends came to 11 bases. This CDR3 region has 13 residues. Per the germline V gene, CDR1 is MNHEY and CDR2 is SMNVEV (reference sequence). The CDR3 reads CASKYPGYNEQFF. The CDR3 DNA reads TGTGCCAGCAAGTATCCCGGGTACAATGAGCAGTTCTTC.

The J gene is TRBJ2-6, the V gene TRBV7-2; D is unresolved. CDR3 length: 15 amino acids. V was clipped by 5 bases and J by 3 bases, with 11 bases between them. The germline V gene encodes CDR1 SGHTA and CDR2 FQGNSA. The CDR3 is CASSRRAGGANVLTF. As DNA, the CDR3 is TGTGCCAGCAGCCGACGGGCAGGTGGGGCCAACGTCCTGACTTTC.